Here is one T cell receptor (beta chain) with its context. The CDR3 is 15 residues long. V shed 2 bases and J shed 0 bases, with 9 bases lying between them. Looked up from germline, CDR1 is SGHDT and CDR2 is YYEEEE. This sample was taken from a study of shared clonotypes between healthy human individuals. Study background: The cohort comprised a couple of women and a few men. Their ages spanned 18 to 49 years.

Sequenced by immunoSEQ multiplex PCR; TCRdb stores in-frame clones only, minus some. The sample shows 2 million to 2.5 million clones, approximately 95% of them seen only once. Sequencing input: naive CD4+ T cells sorted from blood. Subset of the sample: CD45RA+ positively selected. The J gene is TRBJ2-1, the V gene TRBV5-6; no clear D gene. The clonotype originates from a man aged 18 to 35 in good health. The CDR3 DNA reads as TGTGCCAGCAGCTTCTCGCGGAGCTCCTACAATGAGCAGTTCTTC. Residues: CASSFSRSSYNEQFF.